This TCR beta chain came from a study of shared clonotypes between healthy human individuals. V was cut by 2 bases and J by 6 bases, with 8 bases left in between. From germline, CDR1 is SGHDT and CDR2 YYEEEE. This CDR3 comprises 13 residues. It was CD45RO-negative cells, positively selected for CCR7, that made up naive CD8 cells, with terminally differentiated effector memory CD45RA+ cells excluded. Measured with immunoSEQ multiplex PCR; TCRdb has only the in-frame clones, and not every one. This table holds 2 million to 2.5 million clones, about 95% found once. Sequencing used naive CD8+ T cells sorted from blood. The V gene is TRBV5-6, the J gene TRBJ2-2; D gene ambiguous. The origin of this receptor is a man between 18 and 29 years old in good health. Written as DNA, the CDR3 is TGTGCCAGCAGCTTCCCTGCCTCCGGGGAGCTGTTTTTT. Amino acids: CASSFPASGELFF.